A selection of T cell receptor beta chains follows, all from one sample in a study of cytomegalovirus exposure and HLA in healthy donors. Clones were read by immunoSEQ multiplex PCR, and TCRdb kept only the in-frame ones, dropping some. Of about 59,000 clones detected, about 77% appear once; the ten largest clones hold approximately 6.3%. Sequenced sample: PBMCs. The receptors come from a man younger than 40 in good health and CMV-seropositive. Both conserved end residues are part of each CDR3. D genes are given only for firm matches. Clone size appears in some rows only: once, few, many, or a class for an expanded clone.

D gene | CDR3 length | J gene | clone size | V gene | CDR3 protein | CDR3 DNA
NA | 15 | TRBJ1-2 | NA | TRBV6-5 | CASSYLSAGDYGYTF | TGTGCCAGCAGTTATCTTTCGGCAGGGGACTATGGCTACACCTTC
NA | 13 | TRBJ1-4 | NA | TRBV29-1 | CSVAGGANEKLFF | TGCAGCGTTGCCGGCGGGGCGAATGAAAAACTGTTTTTT
NA | 13 | TRBJ2-7 | NA | TRBV5-4 | CASSLQDSYEQYF | TGTGCCAGCAGCTTACAGGACTCCTACGAGCAGTACTTC
NA | 13 | TRBJ1-5 | NA | TRBV13 | CASSLGRGGPQHF | TGTGCCAGCAGCTTAGGCCGGGGAGGGCCCCAGCATTTT
NA | 13 | TRBJ2-3 | NA | TRBV19 | CASSRPGGDTQYF | TGTGCCAGTAGTCGCCCCGGGGGTGATACGCAGTATTTT
NA | 14 | TRBJ1-2 | NA | TRBV2 | CASSQTDPFYGYTF | TGTGCCAGCAGCCAGACAGACCCCTTTTATGGCTACACCTTC
TRBD1 | 17 | TRBJ1-2 | once | TRBV28 | CASSIPSGTGVNYGYTF | TGTGCCAGCAGTATCCCCTCCGGGACAGGGGTTAACTATGGCTACACCTTC
TRBD1 | 14 | TRBJ2-7 | NA | TRBV7-2 | CASSSTGNSYEQYF | TGTGCCAGCAGCTCGACAGGGAACTCCTACGAGCAGTACTTC
NA | 14 | TRBJ1-1 | once | TRBV21-1 | CASSTWTVSPEAFF | TGTGCCAGCAGCACCTGGACAGTGAGCCCTGAAGCTTTCTTT
TRBD2 | 15 | TRBJ2-3 | NA | TRBV9 | CASRPSGGKADTQYF | TGTGCCAGCAGACCCAGCGGGGGGAAAGCAGATACGCAGTATTTT
NA | 17 | TRBJ2-3 | NA | TRBV28 | CASSPMGEGKRTDTQYF | TGTGCCAGCAGCCCCATGGGAGAAGGGAAGCGCACAGATACGCAGTATTTT
NA | 14 | TRBJ2-3 | NA | TRBV5-4 | CASSPGQSTDTQYF | TGTGCCAGCAGCCCAGGACAGAGCACAGATACGCAGTATTTT
NA | 16 | TRBJ2-5 | few | TRBV6-4 | CASSDSAGSHKETQYF | TGTGCCAGCAGTGACTCTGCGGGGTCCCATAAAGAGACCCAGTACTTC
TRBD1 | 17 | TRBJ2-7 | NA | TRBV7-9 | CASSYRTGKRVNHEQYF | TGTGCCAGCAGCTACCGGACAGGGAAGAGAGTAAACCACGAGCAGTACTTC
NA | 17 | TRBJ2-2 | NA | TRBV13 | CASSLYEGGGHTGELFF | TGTGCCAGCAGCTTGTACGAGGGGGGGGGACACACCGGGGAGCTGTTTTTT
NA | 15 | TRBJ1-5 | once | TRBV30 | CAWSSAGPFNQPQHF | TGTGCCTGGAGTTCAGCGGGGCCGTTCAATCAGCCCCAGCATTTT
NA | 12 | TRBJ2-3 | NA | TRBV2 | CASRPEPYTQYF | TGTGCCAGCAGGCCGGAGCCCTATACGCAGTATTTT
NA | 15 | TRBJ2-3 | NA | TRBV9 | CASSVGRAMGDTQYF | TGTGCCAGCAGCGTAGGCAGGGCTATGGGAGATACGCAGTATTTT
TRBD2 | 17 | TRBJ2-1 | NA | TRBV5-1 | CASSLSSLAGTYNEQFF | TGCGCCAGCAGCTTGTCCTCTCTAGCGGGGACCTACAATGAGCAGTTCTTC
TRBD2 | 16 | TRBJ2-2 | NA | TRBV11-2 | CASSFRLAGWNGELFF | TGTGCCAGCAGCTTCCGACTAGCGGGGTGGAACGGGGAGCTGTTTTTT
NA | 13 | TRBJ2-7 | NA | TRBV27 | CACSLRQYYEQYF | TGTGCCTGCAGTTTAAGACAGTACTACGAGCAGTACTTC
NA | 19 | TRBJ1-3 | NA | TRBV4-1 | CASSQKLRGAESSGNTIYF | TGCGCCAGCAGCCAAAAATTGCGGGGGGCAGAGAGCTCTGGAAACACCATATATTTT
TRBD1 | 16 | TRBJ1-5 | NA | TRBV7-2 | CASSSSGQGSNQPQHF | TGTGCCAGCAGCTCCTCGGGACAGGGTAGCAATCAGCCCCAGCATTTT
NA | 12 | TRBJ2-5 | few | TRBV5-1 | CASSLGKETQYF | TGCGCCAGCAGCTTGGGTAAAGAGACCCAGTACTTC
TRBD1 | 19 | TRBJ1-5 | NA | TRBV19 | CASSQWDRGGILADQPQHF | TGTGCCAGTAGTCAATGGGACAGGGGTGGGATTCTAGCGGATCAGCCCCAGCATTTT
NA | 14 | TRBJ1-5 | NA | TRBV2 | CASSARQVGQPQHF | TGTGCCAGCAGTGCTCGACAAGTGGGTCAGCCCCAGCATTTT
TRBD1 | 14 | TRBJ2-5 | NA | TRBV18 | CASSPRQGKETQYF | TGTGCCAGCTCACCAAGACAGGGGAAAGAGACCCAGTACTTC
TRBD1 | 15 | TRBJ2-7 | NA | TRBV25-1 | CASSLQGTGVYEQYF | TGTGCCAGCAGTCTTCAAGGGACAGGGGTGTACGAGCAGTACTTC
TRBD1 | 15 | TRBJ2-1 | NA | TRBV5-1 | CASSTRDRGPNEQFF | TGCGCCAGCAGCACCCGGGACAGGGGGCCTAATGAGCAGTTCTTC
TRBD2 | 15 | TRBJ2-5 | NA | TRBV27 | CASSILAGAQETQYF | TGTGCCAGCAGTATCCTAGCGGGGGCCCAAGAGACCCAGTACTTC
TRBD1 | 15 | TRBJ1-6 | NA | TRBV28 | CASSRGGADNSPLHF | TGTGCCAGCAGCCGAGGGGGCGCAGATAATTCACCCCTCCACTTT
NA | 16 | TRBJ1-1 | few | TRBV5-4 | CASSPGGTMGGTEAFF | TGTGCCAGCAGCCCGGGGGGGACAATGGGCGGCACTGAAGCTTTCTTT
NA | 15 | TRBJ2-1 | NA | TRBV2 | CASSEAGLRYNEQFF | TGTGCCAGCAGTGAAGCGGGGCTACGATACAATGAGCAGTTCTTC
TRBD1 | 13 | TRBJ1-1 | few | TRBV2 | CASLDRGVTEAFF | TGTGCCAGCCTCGACAGGGGTGTCACTGAAGCTTTCTTT
NA | 15 | TRBJ1-1 | NA | TRBV28 | CASLAAGAMNTEAFF | TGTGCCAGCCTCGCGGCGGGGGCAATGAACACTGAAGCTTTCTTT
NA | 15 | TRBJ1-4 | NA | TRBV27 | CASSLVGGRGEKLFF | TGTGCCAGCAGCTTGGTGGGGGGAAGGGGTGAAAAACTGTTTTTT
NA | 13 | TRBJ1-5 | few | TRBV19 | CASNRGSDGPQHF | TGTGCCAGTAATAGGGGCTCCGATGGACCCCAGCATTTT
NA | 15 | TRBJ2-1 | few | TRBV5-5 | CASSLIEPTYNEQFF | TGTGCCAGCAGTCTCATAGAACCTACCTACAATGAGCAGTTCTTC
NA | 16 | TRBJ1-2 | NA | TRBV4-3 | CASSQVGGDRNYGYTF | TGCGCCAGCAGCCAAGTGGGGGGAGATCGCAACTATGGCTACACCTTC
NA | 15 | TRBJ2-3 | NA | TRBV2 | CASSEGPVNTDTQYF | TGTGCCAGCAGTGAAGGGCCCGTGAACACAGATACGCAGTATTTT
NA | 15 | TRBJ2-5 | NA | TRBV25-1 | CASSEGGYGKETQYF | TGTGCCAGCAGTGAAGGGGGCTATGGGAAAGAGACCCAGTACTTC
NA | 11 | TRBJ2-2 | NA | TRBV15 | CATSRTGELFF | TGTGCCACCAGCCGCACCGGGGAGCTGTTTTTT